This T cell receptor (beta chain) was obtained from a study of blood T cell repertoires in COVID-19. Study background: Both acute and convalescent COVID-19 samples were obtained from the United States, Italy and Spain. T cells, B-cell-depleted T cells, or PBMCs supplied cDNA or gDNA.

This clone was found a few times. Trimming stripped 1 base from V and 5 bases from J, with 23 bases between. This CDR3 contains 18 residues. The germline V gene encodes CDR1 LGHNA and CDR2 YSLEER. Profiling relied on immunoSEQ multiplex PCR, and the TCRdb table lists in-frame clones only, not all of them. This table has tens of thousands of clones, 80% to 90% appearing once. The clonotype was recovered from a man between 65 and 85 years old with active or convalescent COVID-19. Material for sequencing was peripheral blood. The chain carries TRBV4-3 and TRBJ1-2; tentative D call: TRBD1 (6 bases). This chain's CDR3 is CASSQATPASRTEYGYTF. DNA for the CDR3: TGCGCCAGCAGCCAAGCGACTCCCGCCTCCAGGACAGAATATGGCTACACCTTC.